The T cell receptor (beta chain) under discussion was sequenced for a study of T-cell memory formation after mild COVID-19. TCRdb recomputed calls from the 5' RACE reads with MiXCR, one row per CDR3 protein. The sample consists of over 400,000 distinct CDR3 sequences, under 25% of them appearing once. Per germline, CDR1 DFQATT and CDR2 SNEGSKA (reference sequence). Losses at the gene ends were 5 bases for V and 2 bases for J; bases not matched to a gene: 1. The CDR3 runs 13 residues. This clonotype was recorded many times. The chain has TRBV20-1 and TRBJ2-1; TRBD2 agrees at 9 bases. The clonotype was recovered from an adult woman who had mild COVID-19 (a few samples of this study predate the infection). Cell type and time point are not known. The sample consisted of PBMCs or a T cell subset sorted from them (not recorded which). The CDR3 region is CSAPSGAYNEQFF. The CDR3 DNA sequence: TGCAGTGCTCCTAGCGGGGCCTACAATGAGCAGTTCTTC.